Listed below are T cell receptor beta chains from one sample, sequenced in a study of CD8 T cells in Susac syndrome. TCRdb processed the immunoSEQ multiplex PCR reads anew with MiXCR; each CDR3 protein has one entry. The table records about 150,000 distinct CDR3 sequences, around 96% of them present only once. The sequencing input was CD4+ T cells from PBMCs. These receptors were collected from a human donor with Susac syndrome. CDR3s include the opening cysteine and the closing phenylalanine or tryptophan. A D gene is named only where the DNA matches it firmly. Only some rows state a clone size, as once, few, many or a class for expanded clones.

j_call | clone_size | d_call | v_call | cdr3_aa | cdr3_nt
TRBJ2-3 | - | - | TRBV9 | CASSVKGGGTDTQYF | TGTGCCAGCAGCGTCAAGGGGGGCGGTACAGATACGCAGTATTTT
TRBJ1-1 | once | - | TRBV7-9 | CASSSRTDLNTEAFF | TGTGCCAGCAGCAGCAGGACAGACCTTAACACTGAAGCTTTCTTT
TRBJ1-5 | - | TRBD1 | TRBV20-1 | CSASKGQGSSRPQHF | TGCAGTGCTAGTAAAGGACAGGGGTCATCGCGGCCCCAGCATTTT
TRBJ2-5 | - | TRBD1 | TRBV27 | CASSLRTGDETQYF | TGTGCCAGCAGTTTACGGACAGGGGATGAGACCCAGTACTTC
TRBJ1-5 | - | - | TRBV6-5 | CASSYQPPPKRQPQHF | TGTGCCAGCAGTTACCAACCCCCCCCGAAACGTCAGCCCCAGCATTTT
TRBJ1-4 | - | - | TRBV21-1 | CASRAMGRDNEKLFF | TGTGCCAGCAGGGCTATGGGCAGGGATAATGAAAAACTGTTTTTT
TRBJ2-5 | - | TRBD1 | TRBV12-3/TRBV12-4 | CASSAGTGGETQYF | TGTGCCAGCAGTGCCGGGACAGGGGGAGAGACCCAGTACTTC
TRBJ1-1 | - | TRBD1 | TRBV29-1 | CSASTGRDTEAFF | TGCAGCGCTTCGACAGGGAGGGACACTGAAGCTTTCTTT
TRBJ2-1 | - | TRBD2 | TRBV29-1 | CSGKAGATYNEQFF | TGCAGCGGCAAAGCGGGGGCGACCTACAATGAGCAGTTCTTC
TRBJ2-7 | - | - | TRBV27 | CASSLDPAAYEQYF | TGTGCCAGCAGTTTAGACCCAGCAGCCTACGAGCAGTACTTC
TRBJ2-3 | few | - | TRBV15 | CATSRDRAADTQYF | TGTGCCACCAGCAGAGATCGGGCGGCAGATACGCAGTATTTT
TRBJ2-7 | few | - | TRBV9 | CASSVGVGSYEQYF | TGTGCCAGCAGCGTAGGTGTCGGTTCATACGAGCAGTACTTC
TRBJ1-1 | - | - | TRBV7-3 | CASSLLGVNTEAFF | TGTGCCAGCAGCTTACTAGGGGTGAACACTGAAGCTTTCTTT
TRBJ1-2 | - | TRBD1 | TRBV18 | CASSPPGQTNYGYTF | TGTGCCAGCTCACCGCCGGGACAGACTAACTATGGCTACACCTTC
TRBJ2-7 | - | TRBD2 | TRBV12-3/TRBV12-4 | CASRSSGGNYEQYF | TGTGCCAGCAGGAGTTCGGGGGGGAACTACGAGCAGTACTTC
TRBJ1-5 | - | - | TRBV20-1 | CSARTRRGSNQPQHF | TGCAGTGCTAGAACCCGACGGGGCTCCAATCAGCCCCAGCATTTT
TRBJ1-2 | - | TRBD1 | TRBV7-9 | CASIPMGTENYGYTF | TGTGCCAGCATCCCGATGGGGACAGAAAACTATGGCTACACCTTC
TRBJ1-2 | - | - | TRBV9 | CASSVVGQPYYGYTF | TGTGCCAGCAGCGTAGTAGGACAGCCTTACTATGGCTACACCTTC
TRBJ2-1 | - | TRBD1 | TRBV23-1 | CASSQPAHGQGGNEQFF | TGCGCCAGCAGTCAACCCGCGCACGGACAGGGGGGCAATGAGCAGTTCTTC
TRBJ2-3 | - | - | TRBV5-4 | CASSFSPGGRGTDTQYF | TGTGCCAGCAGCTTCTCTCCAGGGGGGCGGGGCACAGATACGCAGTATTTT
TRBJ2-1 | - | - | TRBV5-1 | CASSFLANEQFF | TGCGCCAGCAGCTTCCTAGCCAATGAGCAGTTCTTC
TRBJ2-1 | - | - | TRBV3-1 | CASSSRDLPHNEQFF | TGTGCCAGCAGCAGCCGGGACTTACCCCACAATGAGCAGTTCTTC
TRBJ2-3 | - | - | TRBV25-1 | CASSDTGGGTDTQYF | TGTGCCAGCAGTGATACCGGCGGAGGGACAGATACGCAGTATTTT
TRBJ1-5 | - | - | TRBV5-1 | CASSQSGPNQPQHF | TGCGCCAGCAGCCAATCAGGGCCTAATCAGCCCCAGCATTTT
TRBJ2-2 | - | - | TRBV2 | CASGVDTGELFF | TGTGCCAGCGGGGTCGACACCGGGGAGCTGTTTTTT
TRBJ2-3 | - | - | TRBV12-3/TRBV12-4 | CASSLIATPDTQYF | TGTGCCAGCAGTTTAATAGCGACCCCCGATACGCAGTATTTT
TRBJ2-4 | - | TRBD2 | TRBV29-1 | CSVEEQAGGPRNIQYF | TGCAGCGTTGAAGAGCAAGCGGGGGGGCCCAGAAACATTCAGTACTTC
TRBJ1-5 | - | TRBD1 | TRBV20-1 | CSAGQGRDQPQHF | TGCAGTGCGGGACAGGGAAGGGATCAGCCCCAGCATTTT
TRBJ1-2 | - | - | TRBV20-1 | CSARGGSGPDYTF | TGCAGTGCTAGAGGGGGCTCGGGACCTGACTACACCTTC
TRBJ2-2 | - | TRBD2 | TRBV5-1 | CASTSITSARTGELFF | TGCGCCAGCACCAGCATAACTAGCGCCCGAACCGGGGAGCTGTTTTTT
TRBJ2-5 | - | TRBD2 | TRBV6-6 | CASSPTGLAGQETQYF | TGTGCCAGCAGCCCTACGGGACTAGCGGGCCAAGAGACCCAGTACTTC
TRBJ1-5 | - | TRBD1 | TRBV3-1 | CASRQTGPNQPQHF | TGTGCCAGCCGCCAGACAGGGCCAAATCAGCCCCAGCATTTT
TRBJ1-1 | - | - | TRBV25-1 | CASSDGPRPNTEAFF | TGTGCCAGCAGTGACGGTCCCAGACCGAACACTGAAGCTTTCTTT
TRBJ2-2 | - | - | TRBV9 | CASSVVQGLTNTGELFF | TGTGCCAGCAGCGTAGTGCAGGGGCTAACGAACACCGGGGAGCTGTTTTTT
TRBJ2-1 | - | - | TRBV20-1 | CSATPPGGGLSYSYNEQFF | TGCAGTGCTACTCCCCCAGGGGGGGGGCTCTCCTACTCCTACAATGAGCAGTTCTTC
TRBJ2-5 | - | TRBD2 | TRBV19 | CASKSGGNQETQYF | TGTGCCAGTAAAAGCGGGGGTAACCAAGAGACCCAGTACTTC
TRBJ2-1 | - | TRBD1 | TRBV7-9 | CASSWDRGRFF | TGTGCCAGCAGCTGGGACAGGGGACGATTCTTC
TRBJ2-1 | - | TRBD2 | TRBV5-1 | CASSFLAGANNEQFF | TGCGCCAGCAGCTTCCTAGCGGGGGCCAACAATGAGCAGTTCTTC
TRBJ2-7 | - | TRBD2 | TRBV9 | CASSVAGGSWDEQYF | TGTGCCAGCAGCGTCGCGGGGGGCTCTTGGGACGAGCAGTACTTC
TRBJ1-6 | - | - | TRBV12-5 | CASGSDTGTSYF | TGTGCTAGTGGTTCAGACACCGGGACTTCCTACTTT
TRBJ1-2 | - | TRBD1 | TRBV6-2/TRBV6-3 | CASSPGRDRRDRYTF | TGTGCCAGCAGCCCCGGCCGGGACAGGCGGGATCGCTACACCTTC
TRBJ2-1 | once | TRBD2 | TRBV29-1 | CSVELLAGSYNEQFF | TGCAGCGTTGAATTGTTAGCGGGGTCCTACAATGAGCAGTTCTTC
TRBJ1-2 | - | TRBD1 | TRBV3-1 | CASSQADRGSVGYTF | TGTGCCAGCAGCCAAGCGGACAGGGGGTCGGTTGGCTACACCTTC
TRBJ1-2 | - | - | TRBV9 | CASSVGGTNYGYTF | TGTGCCAGCAGCGTGGGGGGGACTAACTATGGCTACACCTTC
TRBJ1-2 | - | - | TRBV18 | CASSHTSAGDGYTF | TGTGCCAGCTCACACACATCCGCCGGGGATGGCTACACCTTC
TRBJ2-1 | - | - | TRBV20-1 | CSAGRQYVAYNEQFF | TGCAGTGCTGGGCGACAGTATGTCGCCTACAATGAGCAGTTCTTC
TRBJ1-1 | - | - | TRBV6-6 | CASTPSGGGTEAFF | TGTGCCAGCACTCCCTCGGGCGGGGGCACTGAAGCTTTCTTT
TRBJ2-2 | - | TRBD2 | TRBV5-3 | CARSPGLAGCHGELFF | TGTGCCAGAAGTCCTGGACTAGCGGGGTGCCACGGGGAGCTGTTTTTT
TRBJ2-7 | - | - | TRBV29-1 | CSVETSSYEQYF | TGCAGCGTTGAGACTAGCTCCTACGAGCAGTACTTC
TRBJ1-2 | - | TRBD1 | TRBV19 | CASSLPGTATGNYGYTF | TGTGCCAGTAGTTTACCCGGGACAGCAACTGGTAACTATGGCTACACCTTC
TRBJ2-7 | - | TRBD1 | TRBV7-9 | CASSRGYRGRGEQYF | TGTGCCAGCAGCCGTGGGTATAGGGGGCGAGGCGAGCAGTACTTC
TRBJ1-1 | - | - | TRBV19 | CASSVDVSTEAFF | TGTGCCAGTAGTGTAGACGTCAGCACTGAAGCTTTCTTT
TRBJ2-6 | once | - | TRBV7-3 | CASSLTGGANVLTF | TGTGCCAGCAGCTTAACTGGGGGGGCCAACGTCCTGACTTTC
TRBJ1-3 | - | - | TRBV27 | CASSFSRGNTIYF | TGTGCCAGCAGTTTCTCCAGAGGAAACACCATATATTTT
TRBJ2-3 | - | TRBD1 | TRBV20-1 | CSAPTGDGDTQYF | TGCAGTGCGCCGACAGGGGATGGGGATACGCAGTATTTT
TRBJ2-7 | - | TRBD1 | TRBV5-1 | CASSSGTASLIAYEQYF | TGCGCCAGCAGCTCCGGGACAGCCAGCCTCATCGCCTACGAGCAGTACTTC
TRBJ2-2 | - | - | TRBV4-3 | CASSQLLAGGTGELFF | TGCGCCAGCAGCCAACTACTGGCGGGCGGCACCGGGGAGCTGTTTTTT
TRBJ1-1 | - | TRBD1 | TRBV5-4 | CASSLDTGGYTEAFF | TGTGCCAGCAGCTTGGATACAGGGGGGTACACTGAAGCTTTCTTT